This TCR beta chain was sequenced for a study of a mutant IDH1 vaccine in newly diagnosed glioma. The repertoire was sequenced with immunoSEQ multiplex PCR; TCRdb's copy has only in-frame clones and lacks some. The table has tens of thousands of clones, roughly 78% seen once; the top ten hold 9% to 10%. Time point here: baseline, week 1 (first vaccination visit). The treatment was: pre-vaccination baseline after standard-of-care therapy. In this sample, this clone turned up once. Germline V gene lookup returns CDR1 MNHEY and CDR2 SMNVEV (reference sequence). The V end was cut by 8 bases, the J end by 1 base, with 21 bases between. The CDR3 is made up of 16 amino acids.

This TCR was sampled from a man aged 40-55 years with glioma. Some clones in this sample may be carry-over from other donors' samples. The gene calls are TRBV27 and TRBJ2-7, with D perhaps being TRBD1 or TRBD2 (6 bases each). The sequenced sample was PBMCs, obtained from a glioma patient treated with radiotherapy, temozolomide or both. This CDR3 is CASAQSVWRGSYEQYF. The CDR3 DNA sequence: TGTGCCAGCGCGCAATCCGTATGGAGGGGGTCCTACGAGCAGTACTTC.